These 7 T cell receptor beta chains were all obtained from the same sample, sequenced in a study of cytomegalovirus exposure and HLA in healthy donors. PCR amplification relied on 60 Vbeta primers (plus 13 Jbeta primers). The table came from immunoSEQ multiplex PCR; TCRdb's copy has only in-frame clones and leaves some out. The table has some 140,000 clones, under 85% seen once. Sequences were obtained from PBMCs. These receptors all come from a man between 18 and 29 years old in good health and CMV-seronegative.

This chain uses TRBV30 with TRBJ2-5, with D unresolved. With 3 bases removed from V and 5 bases from J, the gap between germline ends came to 13 bases. The germline V gene encodes CDR1 GTSNPN and CDR2 SVGIG (reference sequence). The CDR3 extends over 13 amino acids. CDR3 in DNA: TGTGCCTGGAGGAGACGGCTCGGGGAGACCCAGTACTTC. As protein: CAWRRRLGETQYF.

The chain has TRBV6-5 and TRBJ1-4; weak D call: TRBD1 (5 bases). The CDR3 loop spans 15 amino acids. V was pared by 7 bases and J by 14 bases, with 26 bases between. Germline V gene lookup returns CDR1 MNHEY and CDR2 SVGAGI. The chain's CDR3 is CASKGHLTSPNVLFF. The CDR3 coding sequence is TGTGCCAGCAAGGGGCACTTGACCTCCCCGAATGTCCTGTTTTTT.

The V call is TRBV5-1, the J call TRBJ2-1; 7 nucleotides align to TRBD1. The CDR3 consists of 15 residues. CDR1 and CDR2 (germline): SGHRS, YFSETQ. The V gene end was trimmed by 3 bases and the J gene end by 7 bases; junction bases not matched to a gene: 10. CDR3 nucleotides: TGCGCCAGCAGCTCCCACAGGGGCGCCGGTAATGAGCAGTTCTTC. Amino acid sequence: CASSSHRGAGNEQFF.

This CDR3 is CASSSDRSSYNEQFF. The DNA of the CDR3 is TGTGCCAGCAGTTCCGACAGGTCCTCCTACAATGAGCAGTTCTTC. The chain has TRBV2 and TRBJ2-1, with D possibly being TRBD1 (6 bases). This CDR3 region has 15 residues. Trimming took 5 bases from V and 0 from J, leaving 11 bases between them. The V gene's germline CDR1 is SNHLY and CDR2 FYNNEI.

The chain carries TRBV9 and TRBJ2-3, with 7 positions matching TRBD2. Losses at the gene ends were 0 bases for V and 2 bases for J; bases not matched to a gene: 6. Germline CDR1 is SGDLS and CDR2 is YYNGEE. The CDR3 runs to 16 residues. CDR3 nucleotides: TGTGCCAGCAGCGTAGCCCCCGCGGGGGTCACAGATACGCAGTATTTT. It specifies CASSVAPAGVTDTQYF. Full variable domain (missing parts from reference TRBV9 and TRBJ2-3): DSGVTQTPKHLITATGQRVTLRCSPRSGDLSVYWYQQSLDQGLQFLIQYYNGEERAKGNILERFSAQQFPDLHSELNLSSLELGDSALYFCASSVAPAGVTDTQYFGPGTRLTVL.

The rearrangement uses TRBV29-1 and TRBJ1-2; weak D call: TRBD1 (6 bases). There are 12 residues in the CDR3. Germline V gene data show CDR1 as SQVTM and CDR2 as ANQGSEA. Between the trimmed V and J ends, which lost 2 bases and 8 bases, there was a span of 12 bases. The CDR3 DNA sequence: TGCAGCGTTGAATCCGGGAGGGGGGGCTACACCTTC. It specifies CSVESGRGGYTF.

The chain combines TRBV6-6 with TRBJ1-2, with 7 bases fitting TRBD1. The CDR3 totals 14 residues. Unmatched junction bases numbered 4, after V lost 4 bases and J lost 2 bases. Per the germline V gene, CDR1 is MNHNY and CDR2 is SVGAGI (reference sequence). CDR3 DNA sequence: TGTGCCAGCAGTTCTCCGGGACAGAACTATGGCTACACCTTC. Protein: CASSSPGQNYGYTF.